This TCR beta chain was captured by sequencing in a study of vaccination and CD4 T cells after COVID-19. Overall study context: Samples after vaccination came a median roughly 70 days past dose two, ranging 14 to 241.

This clonotype was observed a few times. No antigen is known for it. The Oncomine TCR Beta short-read assay sequenced DNA from cultured CD4+ T cells. One entry per CDR3 protein results from TCRdb running MiXCR on the PCR reads. The repertoire holds approximately 11,000 distinct CDR3 sequences, with about three quarters as singletons. The CDR3 loop spans 14 amino acids. Trimming cost V 7 bases and J 3 bases, with 13 bases left between them. Treatment in this sample: roughly 11-day PBMC culture with coronavirus spike peptide pools or control peptides (ViraFEST assay). The J gene is TRBJ1-5, the V gene TRBV12-3 or TRBV12-4, with D perhaps matching TRBD1 (5 bases). The sequenced sample was CD4+ T cells from blood, cultured in vitro. This TCR derives from a human donor who had recovered from COVID-19. The CDR3 protein is CASNQGNTNQPQHF. DNA of the CDR3: TGTGCCAGCAATCAGGGTAACACCAATCAGCCCCAGCATTTT.